This T cell receptor beta chain is from a study of blood T cells in healthy people across ages (dated by TCRdb to about 2015). The study in broad terms: Template switching captured roughly one uniquely barcoded TCR beta cDNA molecule per two T cells in model experiments. Age-related changes in TCR beta repertoire diversity were measured in the study by deep sequencing normalized with unique cDNA molecular identifiers. The donors were split into four age groups: young (average about 16 years), middle-aged (nearly 40), aged (62) and long-lived (82). Using the same blood draw, the study looked at two additional independent replicas of 1 million unique cDNA reads for two donors, one aged 18 to 30 and the other aged 80 or older.

Turning to this clonotype: No cognate antigen has been identified for it. No base qualities exist here, and no much larger clone lies one base off it.

The donors were roughly 40 Caucasian individuals from Russia, aged 6 to 90 years, who were systemically healthy. Around 10 milliliters of peripheral blood were collected from each donor into EDTA-treated Vacutainer tubes. Ficoll-Paque density-gradient centrifugation was used to isolate PBMCs, with at least 7 million per sample. Trizol reagent was used to extract total RNA from PBMCs, with at least 6 micrograms per sample. For every donor, an aliquot of PBMCs went through flow cytometry to measure the percentages of naive CD45RAhigh/CD27high T cells. Inclusive of the bounding cysteine and phenylalanine, the CDR3 is 19 residues long. The entry retains the CDR3 DNA only, 57 bases that are in frame from base 1. The germline V gene (reference sequence) yields DFQATT for CDR1 and SNEGSKA for CDR2. V and J are trimmed by 3 bases and 0 bases, and the gene matches miss 10 bases of the junction. Summary of the overall study and its limitations: Compared with the aged group, the long-lived group had more naive CD4+ T cells, fewer expanded clones and increased TCR diversity, a pattern suggesting age selection. Observed TCR beta diversity correlated strongly with the percentage of naive T cells measured by flow cytometry. Bulk unsorted PBMC profiling prevented conclusive comparison of naive and antigen-experienced compartments. Estimates of total diversity based on one million sequenced T cells were considered lower bounds and underestimates. Observed TCR beta diversity per million T cells fell roughly linearly with age, and a significant reduction was already apparent by age around 40. Because the CMV infection status of the donors was unknown, age-related changes in expanded clonotypes may potentially have been confounded.

The receptor library was made with 5' RACE. The instrument was an Illumina HiSeq 2500. A second PCR of roughly 7 to 11 cycles was performed with a sample-barcoded 5' primer and a J-beta primer mix. Each TCR beta cDNA molecule received a unique molecular identifier from a template-switch 5' adaptor carrying 12 random nucleotides. Each sample yielded at least 2.5 million CDR3-containing paired-end reads. First-strand cDNA was synthesized from all RNA with the Mint cDNA synthesis kit, primed by a TRBC-specific oligonucleotide. All cDNA was treated with uracil-DNA glycosylase and then went through a first 18-cycle PCR with the universal primers M1SS and BC2_uni_R. The study's own analysis went as follows. Normalization of each sample was performed by random selection of 1 million high-quality reads, each carrying a distinct molecular identifier. Instead of being binned into consensus sequences, reads that shared molecular identifiers were thrown out. MiTCR, with a Q25 quality threshold and the strictest error-elimination algorithm, was used for CDR3 identification, clonotype clustering and error correction. A nonparametric unseen species model using Euler transformation provided a lower-bound estimate of total TCR beta diversity. TCRdb trimmed public reads at Q25 via fastp, called clones via MiXCR and kept in-frame beta chains. Rows are unified per CDR3 protein, each entry keeping the most common DNA and genes. For this entry, the V and J calls and clone size follow TCRdb and not the study's own pipeline. This sample is represented by about 800,000 distinct CDR3 sequences; 20% to 25% of them were singletons. The top ten clonotypes cover more than 3% of the sample.

These data also featured in a second study, about T cells of mothers and their children. Taken from the second paper: Donors were nine systemically healthy Caucasian individuals: three mothers and their six children. cDNA synthesis used all of the extracted RNA, with 1.5 ug of RNA in each 15 ul reaction. In the second PCR, the M1S primer introduced both the sample barcodes and 2-4 random nucleotides. Over 10 million TCR beta CDR3 reads came from each mother, compared with approximately 2.8 million reads from each child. TCR recombination output is similarly shaped by thymic selection in related and unrelated pairs, with a minor effect exerted by inherited differences. Normalized repertoire overlap was always found to be slightly, but never significantly, higher in related mother-child pairs than in unrelated mother-child pairs. Persistent microchimeric T cell clones were not detected, at a sensitivity of approximately 100 clones per million clonotypes. To look for features that set related mother-child pairs apart from unrelated individuals, the researchers ran deep NGS to compare the TCR beta repertoires of mothers and children. The mean age was roughly 40 +/- 4 years for the mothers and about 12 +/- 4 years for the children. After adapter ligation was performed with NEBNext reagents, the libraries were sequenced on an Illumina HiSeq 2000 with 100+100 nt paired-end reads. Mother and child libraries were prepared a month apart and sequenced in separate runs to prevent cross-contamination. For each donor, somewhere between roughly 500,000 and 2,100,000 distinct TCR beta clonotypes were identified. Naive TCR beta clonotypes were estimated from low-frequency clonotypes matched to each donor's FACS-determined naive share, without sorting.

This TCR was sampled from a boy between 5 and 17 years old in good health. This receptor chain uses TRBV20-1 and TRBJ2-4; 14 of the junction bases match TRBD2. Sequences were obtained from blood. The CDR3 sequence is CSARTSGRVGKLAKNIQYF. The DNA is as follows: TGCAGTGCTAGGACTAGCGGGAGGGTAGGGAAACTAGCCAAAAACATTCAGTACTTC.